A single sample gave rise to the 11 T cell receptor beta chains below, sequenced in a study of identical twins. TCRdb reanalysed the 5' RACE reads using MiXCR and keeps one entry per CDR3 protein. This sample has some 760,000 distinct CDR3 sequences, with 18% found just once. Another study also made use of these data, one on T cells expressing NK-cell markers.

Source material: PBMCs. The origin of the receptors is a woman under 30 in good health.

The rearrangement uses TRBV12-3 or TRBV12-4 and TRBJ2-6; D is uncertain. The V and J ends lost 1 base and 0 bases respectively, with 7 bases between them. CDR3 length: 16 amino acids. The CDR3 nucleotides are TGTGCCAGCAGTTTAGAGACCGTCTCTGGGGCCAACGTCCTGACTTTC. This codes for CASSLETVSGANVLTF.

With respect to this clonotype: A clone one base away is much larger, so this may be a read error. The chain employs TRBV11-1 and TRBJ2-7, with 7 nucleotides matching TRBD1. This CDR3 region has 14 residues. Germline CDR1 SGHAT, CDR2 FQDESV (reference sequence). V was pared by 5 bases and J by 2 bases, with 6 bases of the junction left unmatched. DNA for the CDR3: TGTGCCAGCAGCCAGCGACAGGGAGCCTACGAGCAGTACTTC. This encodes CASSQRQGAYEQYF.

This clonotype has more than one count but fewer than ten. The CDR3 loop reads CSAGLAGVYEQYF. In DNA, the CDR3 is TGCAGTGCTGGACTAGCGGGAGTTTACGAGCAGTACTTC. The J gene is TRBJ2-7, the V gene TRBV20-1; 13 nucleotides agree with TRBD2. The CDR3 spans 13 residues. The junction had 2 bases not matched to a gene; V was cut back by 5 bases and J by 4 bases. Germline V CDR1 and CDR2: DFQATT, SNEGSKA (reference sequence).

This clonotype has just a few counts. This rearrangement joins TRBV25-1 to TRBJ1-5; D not certain. There are 14 residues in the CDR3. Trimming pared 3 bases from V and 0 bases from J, leaving 6 bases between. Germline CDR1 is MGHDK and CDR2 is SYGVNS. DNA of the CDR3: TGTGCCAGCAGTGACAGGAATAGCAATCAGCCCCAGCATTTT. It is translated as CASSDRNSNQPQHF.

The V call is TRBV3-1, the J call TRBJ2-1; the D is unclear. CDR1 is LGHDT and CDR2 is YNNKEL in the germline V gene (reference sequence). The CDR3 is 15 amino acids. V was pared by 2 bases and J by 5 bases, with 13 bases between. CDR3 bases: TGTGCCAGCAGCCAACAGGCACGGTGGGACAATGAGCAGTTCTTC. Protein sequence: CASSQQARWDNEQFF.

In this sample, this clonotype turned up many times. This chain links TRBV12-3 or TRBV12-4 with TRBJ2-7, with unresolved D. The CDR3 contains 14 residues. Trimming took off 3 bases at V and 6 bases at J, with 15 bases between the two ends. The CDR3 region is CASSLSVGLGEQYF. The CDR3 DNA reads as TGTGCCAGCAGTTTGTCCGTGGGTCTTGGCGAGCAGTACTTC.

This clonotype was picked up a small number of times. The CDR3 DNA reads TGTGCCAGCAGCGGTCTAGCGGGCCACGGACCCTACGAGCAGTACTTC. The encoded protein is CASSGLAGHGPYEQYF. V and J are TRBV5-5 and TRBJ2-7, with 8 bases fitting TRBD2. J gave up 2 bases and V 4 bases, and 11 bases lay outside the gene matches. Germline CDR1 and CDR2: SGHKS and YYEKEE (reference sequence). The CDR3 has 16 residues.

This clonotype was picked up a small number of times. The chain carries TRBV5-1 and TRBJ2-1; the D gene is possibly TRBD2 (7 bases). Germline CDR1 and CDR2: SGHRS and YFSETQ. V was trimmed by 4 bases and J by 9 bases, leaving 20 bases between them. The CDR3 covers 15 residues. The CDR3 nucleotides are TGCGCCAGCAGCCCCCAGGGGCGGGAGATGGGTGAGCAGTTCTTC. Its protein is CASSPQGREMGEQFF.

With respect to this clonotype: A read error may produce the germline difference seen at one junction end. The chain recombines TRBV12-3 or TRBV12-4 with TRBJ2-7; 7 bases match TRBD1. CDR3 length: 11 amino acids. CDR3 nucleotides: TGTGCCAGCAGTTCCCGTTCGGGACAGTGCTTC. Encoded protein: CASSSRSGQCF.

The CDR3: CSVERIPSYEQYF. CDR3 nucleotides: TGCAGCGTTGAACGGATCCCATCCTACGAGCAGTACTTC. The J gene is TRBJ2-7, the V gene TRBV29-1, with D unresolved. Germline-derived CDR1 and CDR2 are SQVTM and ANQGSEA. The germline V and J ends were trimmed by 2 bases and 1 base, with 9 bases remaining between them. The CDR3 is 13 amino acids.

This clonotype turned up a few times. This chain joins TRBV6-5 and TRBJ1-2; D not resolved. V lost 0 bases, J lost 7 bases, and 9 bases lay in between. The CDR3 sequence is 13 residues long. Germline values: CDR1 MNHEY, CDR2 SVGAGI. The CDR3 loop reads CASSYSTLGGYTF. CDR3 nucleotides: TGTGCCAGCAGTTACTCGACCCTGGGTGGCTACACCTTC.